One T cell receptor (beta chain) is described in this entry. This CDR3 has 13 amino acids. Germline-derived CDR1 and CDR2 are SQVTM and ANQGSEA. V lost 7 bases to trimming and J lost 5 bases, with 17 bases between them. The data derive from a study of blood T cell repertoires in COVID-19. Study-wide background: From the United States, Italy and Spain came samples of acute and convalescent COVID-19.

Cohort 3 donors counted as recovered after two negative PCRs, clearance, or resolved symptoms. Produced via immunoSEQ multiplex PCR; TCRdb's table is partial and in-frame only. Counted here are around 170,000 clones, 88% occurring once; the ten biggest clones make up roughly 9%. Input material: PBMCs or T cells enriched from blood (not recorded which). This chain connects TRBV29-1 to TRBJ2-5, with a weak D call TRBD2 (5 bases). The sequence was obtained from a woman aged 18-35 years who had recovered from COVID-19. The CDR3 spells CSARPLAGETQYF. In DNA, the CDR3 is TGCAGCGCCCGCCCTCTAGCAGGCGAGACCCAGTACTTC.